The rows below give T cell receptor beta chains drawn from one sample of a study of shared clonotypes between healthy human individuals. Sequencing used immunoSEQ multiplex PCR; TCRdb keeps in-frame clones, though not all of them. Of about 1.5 million clones in the sample, 98% are singletons; the top ten hold roughly 0.45%. Material for sequencing was naive CD4+ T cells sorted from blood. These receptors originate from a man younger than 40 in good health. Each CDR3 is given with its conserved first and last residue. Each record gives: CDR3 protein, CDR3 DNA, J gene, V gene, clone size, D gene. A D gene is named only where the DNA matches it firmly. Some rows mark clone size as missing; the rest say once, few, many or name a class of expanded clone.

CDR3: CASSRGGGVYTIYF
DNA: TGTGCCAGCAGCCGGGGGGGTGGAGTATACACCATATATTTT
J: TRBJ1-3
V: TRBV7-2
size: NA
D: NA

CDR3: CASSILRTSGRGYEQYF
DNA: TGTGCCAGCAGTATCCTCCGGACTAGCGGGAGGGGGTACGAGCAGTACTTC
J: TRBJ2-7
V: TRBV7-9
size: NA
D: TRBD2

CDR3: CSVEDPDSFGELFF
DNA: TGCAGCGTTGAAGACCCAGACAGTTTCGGGGAGCTGTTTTTT
J: TRBJ2-2
V: TRBV29-1
size: NA
D: NA

CDR3: CASTGDSYTGELFF
DNA: TGTGCCTCCACCGGGGACAGCTACACCGGGGAGCTGTTTTTT
J: TRBJ2-2
V: TRBV6-6
size: NA
D: TRBD1

CDR3: CASSMEEDIYGYTF
DNA: TGTGCCAGTAGTATGGAGGAAGACATCTATGGCTACACCTTC
J: TRBJ1-2
V: TRBV19
size: NA
D: NA

CDR3: CASSASSGSSPGANVLTF
DNA: TGTGCCAGCAGTGCTAGTAGCGGGAGTTCTCCTGGGGCCAACGTCCTGACTTTC
J: TRBJ2-6
V: TRBV6-1
size: NA
D: TRBD2

CDR3: CSVAGNNEQFF
DNA: TGCAGCGTTGCAGGGAACAATGAGCAGTTCTTC
J: TRBJ2-1
V: TRBV29-1
size: NA
D: NA

CDR3: CASSFGLANFYNEQFF
DNA: TGTGCCAGCAGCTTTGGACTAGCCAATTTTTACAATGAGCAGTTCTTC
J: TRBJ2-1
V: TRBV9
size: NA
D: TRBD2

CDR3: CASSQWDRAKAFF
DNA: TGTGCCAGCAGCCAATGGGACAGGGCCAAAGCTTTCTTT
J: TRBJ1-1
V: TRBV5-4
size: NA
D: TRBD1

CDR3: CASSSATGNDGYTF
DNA: TGCGCCAGCAGCTCGGCCACAGGGAATGATGGCTACACCTTC
J: TRBJ1-2
V: TRBV5-1
size: NA
D: NA

CDR3: CATSRESGTGTGYGYTF
DNA: TGTGCCACCAGCAGAGAATCCGGGACAGGGACTGGCTATGGCTACACCTTC
J: TRBJ1-2
V: TRBV15
size: NA
D: TRBD1

CDR3: CASSLVTPNGVSGNTIYF
DNA: TGTGCCAGCAGCTTAGTTACACCGAACGGGGTCTCTGGAAACACCATATATTTT
J: TRBJ1-3
V: TRBV7-8
size: NA
D: NA

CDR3: CASSAAGQADSNQPQHF
DNA: TGTGCCAGCAGTGCCGCTGGACAGGCGGATAGCAATCAGCCCCAGCATTTT
J: TRBJ1-5
V: TRBV6-4
size: NA
D: TRBD1

CDR3: CASSYTGTGGNEQYF
DNA: TGTGCCAGCAGTTACACCGGGACAGGGGGGAACGAGCAGTACTTC
J: TRBJ2-7
V: TRBV6-5
size: NA
D: TRBD1

CDR3: CASSPRAGGGDTQYF
DNA: TGTGCCAGCAGCCCACGAGCGGGAGGCGGAGATACGCAGTATTTT
J: TRBJ2-3
V: TRBV5-4
size: NA
D: TRBD2

CDR3: CASSLEAGQPQHF
DNA: TGCGCCAGCAGCTTGGAGGCGGGGCAGCCCCAGCATTTT
J: TRBJ1-5
V: TRBV5-1
size: NA
D: NA

CDR3: CASGWGSSYNEQFF
DNA: TGTGCCTCAGGGTGGGGGAGCTCCTACAATGAGCAGTTCTTC
J: TRBJ2-1
V: TRBV30
size: NA
D: NA

CDR3: CASSLVAGNTIYF
DNA: TGTGCCAGCAGTTTAGTCGCTGGAAACACCATATATTTT
J: TRBJ1-3
V: TRBV28
size: NA
D: NA

CDR3: CASRPDWSNQPQHF
DNA: TGTGCCAGCAGGCCAGACTGGAGCAATCAGCCCCAGCATTTT
J: TRBJ1-5
V: TRBV5-8
size: NA
D: NA

CDR3: CSATQGREAFF
DNA: TGCAGTGCTACCCAGGGTCGTGAAGCTTTCTTT
J: TRBJ1-1
V: TRBV20-1
size: NA
D: NA

CDR3: CASSLARVSSVRAHEQYF
DNA: TGTGCCAGCAGCTTAGCGCGCGTCTCATCTGTCAGGGCACACGAGCAGTACTTC
J: TRBJ2-7
V: TRBV7-6
size: NA
D: NA

CDR3: CAWSSLALGQETQYF
DNA: TGTGCCTGGAGTTCCCTCGCCCTGGGGCAAGAGACCCAGTACTTC
J: TRBJ2-5
V: TRBV30
size: NA
D: NA

CDR3: CSVDRGLETQYF
DNA: TGCAGCGTTGACAGGGGTTTAGAGACCCAGTACTTC
J: TRBJ2-5
V: TRBV29-1
size: NA
D: NA

CDR3: CATMPTPIRLAATDTQYF
DNA: TGCGCCACCATGCCCACTCCGATCAGACTAGCTGCCACAGATACGCAGTATTTT
J: TRBJ2-3
V: TRBV4-1
size: NA
D: TRBD2

CDR3: CASSSLGLAGSSYNEQFF
DNA: TGTGCCAGCAGTTCCCTCGGACTAGCGGGGAGCTCCTACAATGAGCAGTTCTTC
J: TRBJ2-1
V: TRBV27
size: NA
D: TRBD2

CDR3: CSVRSLNTGELFF
DNA: TGCAGCGTTAGGAGCTTGAACACCGGGGAGCTGTTTTTT
J: TRBJ2-2
V: TRBV29-1
size: NA
D: NA

CDR3: CASRPRATRSYEQYF
DNA: TGCGCCAGCAGGCCACGGGCCACCAGATCCTACGAGCAGTACTTC
J: TRBJ2-7
V: TRBV5-1
size: NA
D: NA

CDR3: CASSLGGRAGELFF
DNA: TGTGCCAGCAGCCTCGGAGGGCGCGCCGGGGAGCTGTTTTTT
J: TRBJ2-2
V: TRBV11-2
size: NA
D: NA

CDR3: CASTQRRDITEAFF
DNA: TGTGCCAGCACCCAACGCCGGGACATCACTGAAGCTTTCTTT
J: TRBJ1-1
V: TRBV6-1
size: NA
D: NA

CDR3: CASRPARDPYGYTF
DNA: TGTGCCAGCAGACCGGCCAGGGATCCCTATGGCTACACCTTC
J: TRBJ1-2
V: TRBV5-4
size: NA
D: NA

CDR3: CASSMTGVGDQPQHF
DNA: TGTGCCAGCAGCATGACAGGGGTTGGCGATCAGCCCCAGCATTTT
J: TRBJ1-5
V: TRBV7-9
size: NA
D: TRBD1

CDR3: CASSLTGEGTYEQYF
DNA: TGTGCCAGCAGCTTGACAGGGGAGGGGACCTACGAGCAGTACTTC
J: TRBJ2-7
V: TRBV7-9
size: NA
D: NA

CDR3: CASSLEPFSTDTQYF
DNA: TGTGCCAGCAGCTTAGAACCTTTCAGCACAGATACGCAGTATTTT
J: TRBJ2-3
V: TRBV11-2
size: NA
D: NA

CDR3: CASSWGSNQPQHF
DNA: TGTGCCAGCAGTTGGGGTAGCAATCAGCCCCAGCATTTT
J: TRBJ1-5
V: TRBV6-5
size: NA
D: NA

CDR3: CASSSRWGLAGPYNEQFF
DNA: TGTGCCAGTAGTTCCCGGTGGGGACTAGCGGGTCCCTACAATGAGCAGTTCTTC
J: TRBJ2-1
V: TRBV19
size: NA
D: TRBD2

CDR3: CASSHGLAYEQYF
DNA: TGTGCCAGCAGCCACGGACTAGCCTACGAGCAGTACTTC
J: TRBJ2-7
V: TRBV4-2
size: NA
D: TRBD2

CDR3: CASSPDRNSYEQYF
DNA: TGCGCCAGCAGTCCCGACAGGAACTCCTACGAGCAGTACTTC
J: TRBJ2-7
V: TRBV10-1
size: NA
D: NA

CDR3: CASSPWGVSLTYEQYF
DNA: TGTGCCAGCAGCCCTTGGGGCGTGAGTTTGACCTACGAGCAGTACTTC
J: TRBJ2-7
V: TRBV13
size: NA
D: NA

CDR3: CASSDPGQASGANVLTF
DNA: TGTGCCAGCAGTGACCCCGGACAGGCCTCTGGGGCCAACGTCCTGACTTTC
J: TRBJ2-6
V: TRBV6-1
size: NA
D: TRBD1

CDR3: CASSQVSGSLVNTQYF
DNA: TGTGCCAGCAGCCAAGTCAGCGGGAGCTTGGTAAATACGCAGTATTTT
J: TRBJ2-3
V: TRBV7-3
size: NA
D: TRBD2

CDR3: CASSIFGDLLTNTQYF
DNA: TGTGCCAGTAGTATATTCGGGGACTTACTCACAAATACGCAGTATTTT
J: TRBJ2-3
V: TRBV19
size: once
D: NA

CDR3: CASSGDPGYEQYF
DNA: TGTGCCAGTTCTGGGGATCCCGGTTACGAGCAGTACTTC
J: TRBJ2-7
V: TRBV19
size: NA
D: NA

CDR3: CASSVVALTDTQYF
DNA: TGTGCCAGCAGCGTAGTCGCACTCACAGATACGCAGTATTTT
J: TRBJ2-3
V: TRBV9
size: NA
D: NA

CDR3: CAWSSLPETQYF
DNA: TGTGCCTGGAGTTCTCTCCCGGAGACCCAGTACTTC
J: TRBJ2-5
V: TRBV30
size: NA
D: NA

CDR3: CASSYSRNFETQYF
DNA: TGTGCCAGCAGTTACTCGAGGAATTTTGAGACCCAGTACTTC
J: TRBJ2-5
V: TRBV6-6
size: NA
D: NA

CDR3: CASSTGDISYGYTF
DNA: TGTGCCAGTAGTACAGGGGACATTAGCTATGGCTACACCTTC
J: TRBJ1-2
V: TRBV19
size: NA
D: NA

CDR3: CASSQSIPGGTSNQPQHF
DNA: TGCGCCAGCAGTCAATCGATTCCAGGGGGGACCAGCAATCAGCCCCAGCATTTT
J: TRBJ1-5
V: TRBV23-1
size: NA
D: TRBD1